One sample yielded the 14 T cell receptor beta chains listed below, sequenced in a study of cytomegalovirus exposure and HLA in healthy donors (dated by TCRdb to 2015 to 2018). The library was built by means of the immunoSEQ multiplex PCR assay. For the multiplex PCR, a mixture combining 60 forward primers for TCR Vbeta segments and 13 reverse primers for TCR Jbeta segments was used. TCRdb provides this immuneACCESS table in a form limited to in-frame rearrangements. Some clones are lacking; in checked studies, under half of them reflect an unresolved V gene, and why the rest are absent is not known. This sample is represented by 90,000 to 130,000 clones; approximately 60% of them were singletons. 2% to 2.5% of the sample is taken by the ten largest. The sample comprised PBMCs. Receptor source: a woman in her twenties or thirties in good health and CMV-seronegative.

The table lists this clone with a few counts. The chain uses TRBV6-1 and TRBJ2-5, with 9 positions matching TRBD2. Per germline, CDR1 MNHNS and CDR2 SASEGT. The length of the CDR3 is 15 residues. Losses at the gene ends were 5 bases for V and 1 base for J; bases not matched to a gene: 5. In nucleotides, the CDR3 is TGTGCCAGCAGTTGGTTACTAGCGGGCCAAGAGACCCAGTACTTC. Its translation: CASSWLLAGQETQYF.

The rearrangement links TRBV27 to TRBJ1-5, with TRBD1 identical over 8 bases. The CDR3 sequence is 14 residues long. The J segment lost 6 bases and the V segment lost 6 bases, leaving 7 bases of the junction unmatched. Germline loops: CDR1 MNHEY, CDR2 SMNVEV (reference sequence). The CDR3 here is CASRVQGASQPQHF. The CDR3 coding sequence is TGTGCCAGCAGGGTCCAGGGGGCTAGTCAGCCCCAGCATTTT.

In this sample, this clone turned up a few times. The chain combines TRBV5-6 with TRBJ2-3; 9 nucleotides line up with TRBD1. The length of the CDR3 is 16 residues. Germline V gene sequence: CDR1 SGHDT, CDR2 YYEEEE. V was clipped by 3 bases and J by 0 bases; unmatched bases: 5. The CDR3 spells CASSYRTGASTDTQYF. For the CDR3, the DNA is TGTGCCAGCAGCTACCGGACAGGGGCAAGCACAGATACGCAGTATTTT.

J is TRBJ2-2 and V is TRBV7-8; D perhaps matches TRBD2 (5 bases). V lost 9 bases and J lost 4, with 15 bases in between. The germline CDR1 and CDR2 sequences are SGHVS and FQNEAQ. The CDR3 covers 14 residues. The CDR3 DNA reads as TGTGCCAGTGCGGGTCTAGTGGGCACCGGGGAGCTGTTTTTT. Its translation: CASAGLVGTGELFF.

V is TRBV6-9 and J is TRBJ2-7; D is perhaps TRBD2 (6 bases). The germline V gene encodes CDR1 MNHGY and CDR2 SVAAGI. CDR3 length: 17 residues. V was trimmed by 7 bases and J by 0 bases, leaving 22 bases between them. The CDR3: CASNPPVGGSSSYEQYF. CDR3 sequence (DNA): TGTGCCAGCAATCCCCCGGTGGGAGGCTCGAGCTCCTACGAGCAGTACTTC.

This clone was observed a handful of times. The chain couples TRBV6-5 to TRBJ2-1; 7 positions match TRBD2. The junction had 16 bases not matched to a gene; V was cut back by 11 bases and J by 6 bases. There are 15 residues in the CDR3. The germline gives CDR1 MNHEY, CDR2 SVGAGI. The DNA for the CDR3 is TGTGCCCGAGGCCCGGGGGGAAATTATGTCAATGAGCAGTTCTTC. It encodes CARGPGGNYVNEQFF.

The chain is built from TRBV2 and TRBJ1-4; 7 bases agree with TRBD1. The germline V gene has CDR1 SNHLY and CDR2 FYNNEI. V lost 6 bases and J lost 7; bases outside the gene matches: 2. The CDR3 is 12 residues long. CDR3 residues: CASRDRAEKLFF. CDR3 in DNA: TGTGCCAGCAGAGACAGGGCTGAAAAACTGTTTTTT.

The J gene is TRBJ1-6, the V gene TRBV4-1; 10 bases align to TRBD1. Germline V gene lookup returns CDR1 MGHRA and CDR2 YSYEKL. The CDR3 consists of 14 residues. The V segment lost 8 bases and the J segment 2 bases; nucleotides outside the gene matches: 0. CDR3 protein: CASGQGAYNSPLHF. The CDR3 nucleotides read TGCGCCAGCGGACAGGGGGCCTATAATTCACCCCTCCACTTT.

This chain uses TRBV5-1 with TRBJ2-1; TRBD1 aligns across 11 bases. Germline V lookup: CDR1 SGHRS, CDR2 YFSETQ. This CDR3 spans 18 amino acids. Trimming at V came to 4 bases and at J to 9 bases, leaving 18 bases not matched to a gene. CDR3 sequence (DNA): TGCGCCAGCAGCCCCGGACAGGGGGCGGCCCCTAGGCTGGGTGAGCAGTTCTTC. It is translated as CASSPGQGAAPRLGEQFF.

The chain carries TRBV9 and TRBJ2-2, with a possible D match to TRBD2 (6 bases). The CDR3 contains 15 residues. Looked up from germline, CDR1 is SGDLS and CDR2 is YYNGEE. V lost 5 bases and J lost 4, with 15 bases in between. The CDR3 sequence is CASSPGVEATGELFF. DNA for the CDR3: TGTGCCAGCAGTCCGGGGGTTGAGGCCACCGGGGAGCTGTTTTTT.

CDR3 loop: CASRQALTDTQYF. The DNA for the CDR3 is TGCGCCAGCAGGCAAGCCCTGACAGATACGCAGTATTTT. V is TRBV5-1 and J is TRBJ2-3, with D unresolved. This CDR3 spans 13 amino acids. V was clipped by 5 bases and J by 3 bases, with 10 bases between them. Germline V gene lookup returns CDR1 SGHRS and CDR2 YFSETQ. Filled out from reference TRBV5-1 and TRBJ2-3, the complete variable domain reads KAGVTQTPRYLIKTRGQQVTLSCSPISGHRSVSWYQQTPGQGLQFLFEYFSETQRNKGNFPGRFSGRQFSNSRSEMNVSTLELGDSALYLCASRQALTDTQYFGPGTRLTVL.

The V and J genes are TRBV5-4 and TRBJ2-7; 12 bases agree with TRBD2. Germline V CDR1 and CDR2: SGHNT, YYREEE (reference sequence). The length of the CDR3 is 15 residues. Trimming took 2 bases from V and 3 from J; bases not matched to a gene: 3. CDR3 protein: CASSFGLAGSYEQYF. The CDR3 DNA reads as TGTGCCAGCAGCTTCGGACTAGCGGGAAGCTACGAGCAGTACTTC.

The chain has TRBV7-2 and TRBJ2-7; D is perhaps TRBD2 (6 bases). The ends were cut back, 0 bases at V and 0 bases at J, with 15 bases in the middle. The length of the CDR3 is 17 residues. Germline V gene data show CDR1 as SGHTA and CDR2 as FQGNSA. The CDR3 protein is CASSLALGGISSYEQYF. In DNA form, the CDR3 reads TGTGCCAGCAGCTTAGCGCTCGGCGGGATCAGCTCCTACGAGCAGTACTTC.

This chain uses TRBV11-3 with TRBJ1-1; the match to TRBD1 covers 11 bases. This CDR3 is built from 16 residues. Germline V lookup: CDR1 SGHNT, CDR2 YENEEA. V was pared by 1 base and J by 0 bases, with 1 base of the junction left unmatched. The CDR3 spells CASSLGGQGVNTEAFF. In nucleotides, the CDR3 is TGTGCCAGCAGCTTAGGGGGACAGGGGGTGAACACTGAAGCTTTCTTT.